This note documents a single T cell receptor beta chain sequence. Its cognate antigen is unknown. This sample was taken from a study of blood T cells in healthy people across ages. Notes on the study in general: The percentage of naive T cells correlated strongly with TCR beta diversity.

J lost 5 bases, V lost 3 bases, and 3 bases had no gene match. Germline loops: CDR1 SGHRS, CDR2 YFSETQ. The CDR3 contains 15 residues. A J-beta primer mix and a sample-barcoded 5' primer were used in a second PCR of about 7 to 12 cycles. One entry per CDR3 protein results from TCRdb running MiXCR on the 5' RACE reads. This sample has about 640,000 distinct CDR3 sequences, with 45% to 65% found just once. The chain combines TRBV5-1 with TRBJ1-6, with TRBD1 identical over 9 bases. The source of this sequence is a man aged 55 to 70 in good health. The specimen was blood. The CDR3 DNA reads as TGCGCCAGCAGCTCTCGACAGGGGGATAATTCACCCCTCCACTTT. Encoded protein: CASSSRQGDNSPLHF.